The source of this T cell receptor (beta chain) is a study of T-cell memory formation after mild COVID-19. Background on the study: There were largely donor-specific TCR clusters. Points from the study as a whole: Among clones peaking at day 37 in the second wave, SARS-CoV-2 specificity remained unconfirmed. For contracting clones, CD4+ ones sat mainly in CM and EM, CD8+ in EMRA.

Amplification by 5'RACE using constant-segment primers produced TCR alpha and TCR beta cDNA libraries that carried sample barcodes and UMIs. One entry per CDR3 protein results from TCRdb running MiXCR on the 5' RACE reads. The sample holds nearly 350,000 distinct CDR3 sequences; over 10% are singletons and the top ten take about a fifth. The ends lost 4 bases at V and 0 bases at J; junction bases unmatched: 10. The CDR3 sequence is 19 residues long. Germline V lookup: CDR1 SGHVS, CDR2 FQNEAQ. This clonotype occurred a few times. Antigen unknown. The chain uses TRBV7-8 and TRBJ2-6; 9 bases fit TRBD2. The receptor was derived from a man younger than 35 who had mild COVID-19 (a few samples of this study predate the infection). Cell type and time point are not known. Specimen: PBMCs or a T cell subset sorted from them (not recorded which). The CDR3 DNA is TGTGCCAGCAGCTCTTCACGACTAGCGGAATACTCTGGGGCCAACGTCCTGACTTTC. Translating it yields CASSSSRLAEYSGANVLTF.